One sample yielded the 19 T cell receptor beta chains listed below, sequenced in a study of blood T cells in healthy people across ages. The second PCR ran roughly 7 to 12 cycles with a sample-barcoded 5' primer and J-beta primers. TCRdb analysed the 5' RACE reads with MiXCR anew, one entry per CDR3 protein. Here the sample spans some 750,000 distinct CDR3 sequences, about 24% being singletons. Source material: blood. Every receptor here comes from a man between 65 and 79 years old in good health.

This clonotype was seen ten or more times. The chain is built from TRBV29-1 and TRBJ1-5; TRBD1 agrees at 7 bases. Per germline, CDR1 SQVTM and CDR2 ANQGSEA. J gave up 6 bases and V 6 bases, and 8 bases lay outside the gene matches. This CDR3 has 13 residues. The CDR3 nucleotides read TGCAGCGTAAGGACAGGCTCTGGTCAGCCCCAGCATTTT. It yields the protein CSVRTGSGQPQHF. Variable domain in full (rest from reference TRBV29-1 and TRBJ1-5): SAVISQKPSRDICQRGTSLTIQCQVDSQVTMMFWYRQQPGQSLTLIATANQGSEATYESGFVIDKFPISRPNLTFSTLTVSNMSPEDSSIYLCSVRTGSGQPQHFGDGTRLSIL.

There are a few counts of this clonotype. The chain carries TRBV12-3 or TRBV12-4 and TRBJ2-1; 10 positions match TRBD2. The CDR3 sequence is 16 residues long. J was trimmed by 5 bases and V by 2 bases; bases with no gene match: 6. CDR3 in DNA: TGTGCCAGCAGTTTATCAGCTAGCGGGAGCCACAATGAGCAGTTCTTC. The encoded protein is CASSLSASGSHNEQFF.

The chain recombines TRBV12-3 or TRBV12-4 with TRBJ1-3, with 8 bases matching TRBD1. J was trimmed by 4 bases and V by 8 bases; bases with no gene match: 7. The CDR3 is made up of 14 amino acids. DNA of the CDR3: TGTGCCAGCTTTCAGGGGGCATTCGGAAACACCATATATTTT. It yields the protein CASFQGAFGNTIYF.

This clonotype was detected ten times or more. J is TRBJ2-3 and V is TRBV7-2; D is uncertain. The CDR3 is 13 residues long. The V and J ends lost 9 bases and 4 bases respectively, with 14 bases between them. Germline lookup yields CDR1 SGHTA and CDR2 FQGNSA. The CDR3 DNA reads as TGTGCCAGTACCAGAGGTGGGGCAGATACGCAGTATTTT. Its protein product is CASTRGGADTQYF.

The chain couples TRBV7-8 to TRBJ1-1; 8 nucleotides agree with TRBD1. The germline V gene encodes CDR1 SGHVS and CDR2 FQNEAQ. The CDR3 spans 15 residues. With 3 bases clipped from V and 3 bases from J, the junction kept 6 bases outside the gene matches. For the CDR3, the DNA is TGTGCCAGCAGCTTGGGGGACAGGAGATACACTGAAGCTTTCTTT. Translating gives CASSLGDRRYTEAFF. Combining the CDR3 with reference TRBV7-8 and TRBJ1-1 gives the whole variable domain GAGVSQSPRYKVAKRGQDVALRCDPISGHVSLFWYQQALGQGPEFLTYFQNEAQLDKSGLPSDRFFAERPEGSVSTLKIQRTQQEDSAVYLCASSLGDRRYTEAFFGQGTRLTVV.

This chain links TRBV7-2 with TRBJ2-5; the D gene is possibly TRBD1 (5 bases). The V end was cut by 5 bases, the J end by 9 bases, with 16 bases between. Germline V lookup: CDR1 SGHTA, CDR2 FQGNSA. The CDR3 consists of 13 residues. The CDR3 DNA reads as TGTGCCAGCAGCCCCCAGGGTCTACAGGCCCAGTACTTC. Protein product: CASSPQGLQAQYF.

V gene TRBV7-9 combines with J gene TRBJ1-1; D possibly corresponds to TRBD1 (5 bases). CDR1 and CDR2 from the germline V gene are SEHNR and FQNEAQ (reference sequence). The CDR3 extends over 12 amino acids. The V gene lost 9 bases and the J gene lost 4 bases, with 12 bases spanning the gap. DNA of the CDR3: TGTGCCAGGGGGACGCTGAGCACTGAAGCTTTCTTT. Encoded protein: CARGTLSTEAFF.

The chain has TRBV2 and TRBJ2-3, with 9 bases aligning to TRBD1. V trimming: 7 bases; J trimming: 3 bases; junction bases outside the gene matches: 8. Germline V lookup: CDR1 SNHLY, CDR2 FYNNEI. This CDR3 has 15 amino acids. The CDR3 loop is CASNPRDRVTDTQYF. The DNA of the CDR3 is TGTGCCAGCAACCCCCGGGACAGGGTTACAGATACGCAGTATTTT.

The chain employs TRBV14 and TRBJ1-5; the D gene is possibly TRBD1 (6 bases). There are 19 residues in the CDR3. V lost 4 bases and J lost 2, with 24 bases in between. CDR1 and CDR2 (germline): SGHDN, FVKESK. CDR3: CASSPYYRVTGFGNQPQHF. The CDR3 DNA reads as TGTGCCAGCAGCCCATATTACAGAGTCACAGGGTTCGGCAATCAGCCCCAGCATTTT.

The chain has TRBV5-1 and TRBJ2-6, with D unclear. There are 17 residues in the CDR3. Germline CDR1 SGHRS, CDR2 YFSETQ. Trimming took off 0 bases at V and 0 bases at J, with 10 bases between the two ends. The CDR3, as DNA: TGCGCCAGCAGCTTGGTATTCGCTAGCTCTGGGGCCAACGTCCTGACTTTC. It yields the protein CASSLVFASSGANVLTF.

Ten or more counts support this clonotype. The rearrangement uses TRBV11-1 and TRBJ2-7; tentatively, D is TRBD1 or TRBD2 (5 bases each). The CDR3 is 15 amino acids. The V gene's germline CDR1 is SGHAT and CDR2 FQDESV (reference sequence). Trimming left V 4 bases short and J 3 bases short, with 16 bases between. DNA for the CDR3: TGTGCCAGCAGCTCGGGGAAGGGGAAGGGCTACGAGCAGTACGTC. Amino acid sequence: CASSSGKGKGYEQYV.

The gene calls are TRBV5-5 and TRBJ2-2; a weak D match, TRBD1 (5 bases). V dropped 3 bases and J dropped 0 bases, with 9 bases sitting between them. The CDR3 sequence is 15 residues long. In germline, CDR1 is SGHKS, CDR2 YYEKEE (reference sequence). Here the CDR3 reads CASSSMTANTGELFF. The CDR3 DNA follows: TGTGCCAGCAGCTCGATGACAGCGAACACCGGGGAGCTGTTTTTT.

The chain recombines TRBV6-5 with TRBJ2-1, with 7 bases aligning to TRBD2. There are 14 residues in the CDR3. CDR1 is MNHEY, CDR2 SVGAGI, per germline. V lost 5 bases and J lost 4; bases outside the gene matches: 5. Here the CDR3 DNA reads TGTGCCAGCAGTGGGAGGGCCGCGTACAATGAGCAGTTCTTC. This translates into CASSGRAAYNEQFF.

This clonotype turned up a few times. The chain joins TRBV20-1 to TRBJ1-2, with a weak D call TRBD1 (5 bases). V was cut by 0 bases and J by 4 bases, with 12 bases left in between. In germline, CDR1 is DFQATT, CDR2 SNEGSKA (reference sequence). The CDR3 spans 14 residues. DNA for the CDR3: TGCAGTGCTAGAGAAAGGACACTGAGCTATGGCTACACCTTC. This encodes CSARERTLSYGYTF.

V and J are TRBV20-1 and TRBJ1-1; D is unclear. The CDR3 sequence is 12 residues long. V was clipped by 4 bases and J by 2 bases, with 8 bases between them. The V gene's germline CDR1 is DFQATT and CDR2 SNEGSKA (reference sequence). DNA for the CDR3: TGCAGTGCTAATGCAGTAAACACTGAAGCTTTCTTT. It encodes CSANAVNTEAFF.

The rearrangement joins TRBV20-1 to TRBJ1-2; tentatively, D is TRBD1 (5 bases). The V gene's germline CDR1 is DFQATT and CDR2 SNEGSKA (reference sequence). The V gene lost 4 bases and the J gene lost 8 bases, with 20 bases spanning the gap. This CDR3 contains 14 residues. CDR3 DNA: TGCAGTGCTATAGGGACGGAAATTACGATCGGCTACACCTTC. Translating it yields CSAIGTEITIGYTF.

The V gene is TRBV5-1, the J gene TRBJ2-7; 9 positions match TRBD1. The CDR3 loop spans 14 amino acids. Germline V lookup: CDR1 SGHRS, CDR2 YFSETQ. Trimming at V came to 4 bases and at J to 6 bases, leaving 8 bases not matched to a gene. CDR3 bases: TGCGCCAGCAGCCCCACAGGGGGCCGAGGCGAGCAGTACTTC. This translates into CASSPTGGRGEQYF.

The rearrangement joins TRBV4-1 to TRBJ2-5; maybe TRBD2 (6 bases). Matching the DNA end better, TRBJ2-1 makes the J call doubtful. CDR1 is MGHRA, CDR2 YSYEKL, per germline. The CDR3 is 16 amino acids. The CDR3: CASSRTLAEVYNEQFF. CDR3 nucleotides: TGCGCCAGCAGCCGAACATTAGCGGAGGTTTACAATGAGCAGTTCTTC.

The chain joins TRBV20-1 to TRBJ2-1, with 11 bases lining up with TRBD2. The DNA end lines up better with TRBJ2-7; the J call may be wrong. CDR1 is DFQATT, CDR2 SNEGSKA, per germline (reference sequence). The CDR3 loop spans 15 amino acids. In nucleotides, the CDR3 is TGCAGTGCTAGAGTGGGTAGCGGGGGGGCTGGCGAGCAGTACTTC. Protein product: CSARVGSGGAGEQYF.